What follows are 11 T cell receptor beta chains derived from one specimen sequenced in a study of somatic mutations in cytotoxic T cells in rheumatoid arthritis. TCRdb keeps only in-frame clones here, not all; method: immunoSEQ multiplex PCR. Among under 11,000 clones listed, about 88% were seen once. The material sequenced was CD4+ T cells sorted from blood. The receptor source for this set is a woman between 18 and 29 years old with rheumatoid arthritis.

This chain uses TRBV2 with TRBJ2-3; TRBD2 matches 9 bases. Germline V gives CDR1 SNHLY, CDR2 FYNNEI. This CDR3 comprises 17 residues. Germline trimming cut 6 bases from V and 5 bases from J; bases unmatched to any gene: 15. CDR3 in DNA: TGTGCCAGCAGCGTGGGAGCGGGAGGCTCGTTCGGAGATACGCAGTATTTT. It encodes CASSVGAGGSFGDTQYF.

The gene calls are TRBV18 and TRBJ2-7, with a tentative D call TRBD2 (7 bases). V lost 6 bases and J lost 7, with 19 bases in between. The length of the CDR3 is 14 residues. CDR1 is KGHSH and CDR2 is LQKENI in the germline V gene. CDR3 region: CASSTHGGLGEQYF. As DNA, the CDR3 is TGTGCCAGCTCTACACACGGGGGGCTTGGGGAGCAGTACTTC.

The chain couples TRBV7-2 to TRBJ2-3; 8 nucleotides align to TRBD2. Losses at the gene ends were 6 bases for V and 5 bases for J; bases not matched to a gene: 10. This CDR3 contains 15 residues. CDR1 is SGHTA and CDR2 is FQGNSA in the germline V gene. CDR3 loop: CASRPGGGRGDTQYF. The CDR3 coding sequence is TGTGCCAGCAGACCGGGGGGGGGCCGGGGAGATACGCAGTATTTT.

This chain connects TRBV15 to TRBJ2-2; the match to TRBD2 covers 10 bases. Trimming removed 5 bases from V and 7 bases from J; junction bases left unmatched: 19. Germline CDR1 and CDR2: LNHNV and YYDKDF (reference sequence). This CDR3 region has 19 residues. CDR3 nucleotides: TGTGCCACCAGCTCCCGACTGGGTAGCGGGAGGTTTGTCGGCGGGGAGCTGTTTTTT. Its translation is CATSSRLGSGRFVGGELFF.

The V call is TRBV11-2, the J call TRBJ1-4; D is undetermined. This CDR3 region has 15 residues. Deletions cut 1 base from V and 0 bases from J, with 6 bases between. Per the germline V gene, CDR1 is SGHAT and CDR2 is FQNNGV. The CDR3 reads CASSLVGATNEKLFF. CDR3 DNA sequence: TGTGCCAGCAGCTTAGTGGGCGCAACTAATGAAAAACTGTTTTTT.

The rearrangement links TRBV6-1 to TRBJ1-2; 10 nucleotides agree with TRBD1. CDR1 is MNHNS and CDR2 is SASEGT in the germline V gene. V lost 6 bases and J lost 7; bases outside the gene matches: 11. The CDR3 runs 15 residues. The CDR3 spells CASSPETTGGTGYTF. The CDR3 DNA is TGTGCCAGCAGCCCTGAAACGACAGGGGGCACTGGCTACACCTTC.

The rearrangement links TRBV30 to TRBJ2-3; TRBD2 is a possible D gene (6 bases). Germline CDR1 GTSNPN, CDR2 SVGIG (reference sequence). The CDR3 has 14 residues. V was trimmed by 1 base and J by 2 bases, leaving 10 bases between them. The CDR3 protein is CAWSAGGNTDTQYF. The CDR3 nucleotides are TGTGCCTGGAGTGCGGGCGGGAACACAGATACGCAGTATTTT.

The chain recombines TRBV7-2 with TRBJ1-2; 7 bases match TRBD1. The CDR3 is 15 amino acids. Germline CDR1 SGHTA, CDR2 FQGNSA. J gave up 3 bases and V 4 bases, and 8 bases lay outside the gene matches. Here the CDR3 DNA reads TGTGCCAGCAGCTCCGGACAGGCGACCTACTATGGCTACACCTTC. This translates into CASSSGQATYYGYTF.

The rearrangement joins TRBV7-8 to TRBJ1-5; unclear D gene. The CDR3 is 16 amino acids. The germline V gene has CDR1 SGHVS and CDR2 FQNEAQ. V lost 2 bases and J 1 base, leaving 12 bases between the germline ends. The CDR3 reads CASSLQWRKSNQPQHF. In nucleotides, the CDR3 is TGTGCCAGCAGCTTACAGTGGCGGAAAAGCAATCAGCCCCAGCATTTT.

V and J are TRBV2 and TRBJ1-4, with TRBD1 identical over 8 bases. CDR1 and CDR2 (germline): SNHLY, FYNNEI. The CDR3 is made up of 14 amino acids. V lost 8 bases and J lost 4; bases outside the gene matches: 6. The CDR3 DNA follows: TGTGCCAGCGGGGGGGACAGGCATAATGAAAAACTGTTTTTT. This encodes CASGGDRHNEKLFF.

The rearrangement uses TRBV30 and TRBJ2-2, with 8 bases fitting TRBD1. CDR1 and CDR2 (germline): GTSNPN, SVGIG (reference sequence). The junction had 10 bases not matched to a gene; V was cut back by 3 bases and J by 4 bases. This CDR3 is 16 amino acids long. Here the CDR3 DNA reads TGTGCCTGGAGCCAAGGGAGGCAGGGGGCCACCGGGGAGCTGTTTTTT. Translation: CAWSQGRQGATGELFF.